This T cell receptor beta chain was found in a study of blood T cell repertoires in COVID-19 (dated by TCRdb to between 2020 and 2021). Turning to the overall study: Samples from collaborators originated in the United States, Italy and Spain and spanned both the acute and convalescent phases of COVID-19. The prospective study material was composed of cDNA or gDNA derived from T cells, B-cell-depleted T cells, or PBMCs. Subjects who had been exposed to COVID-19, were actively infected with it, or had recovered from it provided the deeply sampled blood TCRbeta repertoires that made up the dataset. The repertoires were released in a freely available public database intended as a resource for research on the immune response to SARS-CoV-2. Samples were obtained from the ongoing ImmuneRACE study (first 160 participants) and from some 1,300 subjects provided by 6 global collaborators. Nearly every sample came with metadata listing a de-identified subject ID, COVID-19 status, age in years and sex. Where available, HLA class I and class II types were taken from metadata supplied by the sample provider and were not determined by assay-based typing. Study-wide conclusions, independent of this receptor: How much clinical and demographic metadata was included differed by source and by participant, and the metadata was provided uncurated.

On this clone itself: No cognate antigen has been identified for it. No much larger clone exists at a distance of one base, and base qualities are not known.

The immunoSEQ Assay, a bias-controlled multiplex PCR, was used to amplify TCRbeta CDR3 regions from genomic DNA. In the authors' own workflow: The number of nucleated cells in each sample was estimated by amplification of reference gene primers within the assay. Sequence reads were collapsed and filtered to measure the absolute abundance of every unique TCRbeta CDR3 rearrangement. For each sample, productive Simpson clonality was calculated by taking the square root of Simpson's diversity index across productive rearrangements. This is the immuneACCESS table as TCRdb keeps it, with only in-frame sequences that have V and J called. A part of the clones is gone; compared with another copy, unresolved V genes explain less than half, and the rest is unexplained. The V and J calls and clone size are taken from that table; D and trimming were inferred from the DNA. This sample gives around 150,000 clones in total; 70% to 90% of them show up just once. The leading ten clones occupy more than 3% of the sample.

From cysteine to phenylalanine, the CDR3 is 13 amino acids long. Left in the record is the CDR3 DNA by itself, 39 bases read in frame from the first base. For CDR1 and CDR2, the germline V gene lists SGHTA and FQGTGA. Trimming removed 4 bases from V and 4 bases from J, leaving 10 bases between the germline ends. The collaborating institutions used their own protocols to collect whole blood in K2EDTA tubes. For TCRbeta analysis, collaborators shipped samples as frozen whole blood, isolated PBMCs, or DNA extracted from either of those sample types. The chain joins TRBV7-3 to TRBJ2-5; TRBD1 is possibly the D segment (6 matching bases). Sequenced sample: peripheral blood. This TCR derives from a man in his 70s with acute or convalescent COVID-19. The nucleotide sequence is given as TGTGCCAGCAGCTCCCTAGGGGGAGAGACCCAGTACTTC. It encodes CASSSLGGETQYF.